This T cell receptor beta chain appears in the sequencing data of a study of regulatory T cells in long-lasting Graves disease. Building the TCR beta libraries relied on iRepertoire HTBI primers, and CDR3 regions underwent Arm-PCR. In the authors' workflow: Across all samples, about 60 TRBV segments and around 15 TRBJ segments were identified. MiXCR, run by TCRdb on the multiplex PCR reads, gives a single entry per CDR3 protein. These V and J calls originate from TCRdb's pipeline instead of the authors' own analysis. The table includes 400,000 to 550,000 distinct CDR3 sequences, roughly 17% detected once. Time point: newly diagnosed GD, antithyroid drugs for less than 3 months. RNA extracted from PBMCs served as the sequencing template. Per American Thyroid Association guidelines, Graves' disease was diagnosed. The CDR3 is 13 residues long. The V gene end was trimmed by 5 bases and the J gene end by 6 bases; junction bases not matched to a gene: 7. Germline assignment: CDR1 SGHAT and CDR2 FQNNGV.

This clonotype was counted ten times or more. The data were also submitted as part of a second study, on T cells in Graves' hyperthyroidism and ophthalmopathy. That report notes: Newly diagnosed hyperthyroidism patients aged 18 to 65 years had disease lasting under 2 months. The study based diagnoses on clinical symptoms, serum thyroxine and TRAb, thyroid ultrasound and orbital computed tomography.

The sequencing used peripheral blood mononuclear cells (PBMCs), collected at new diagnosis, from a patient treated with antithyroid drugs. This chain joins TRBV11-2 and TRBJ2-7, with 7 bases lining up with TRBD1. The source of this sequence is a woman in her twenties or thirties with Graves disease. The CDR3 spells CASSPDRVGEQYF. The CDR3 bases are TGTGCCAGCAGCCCCGACAGGGTCGGCGAGCAGTACTTC.